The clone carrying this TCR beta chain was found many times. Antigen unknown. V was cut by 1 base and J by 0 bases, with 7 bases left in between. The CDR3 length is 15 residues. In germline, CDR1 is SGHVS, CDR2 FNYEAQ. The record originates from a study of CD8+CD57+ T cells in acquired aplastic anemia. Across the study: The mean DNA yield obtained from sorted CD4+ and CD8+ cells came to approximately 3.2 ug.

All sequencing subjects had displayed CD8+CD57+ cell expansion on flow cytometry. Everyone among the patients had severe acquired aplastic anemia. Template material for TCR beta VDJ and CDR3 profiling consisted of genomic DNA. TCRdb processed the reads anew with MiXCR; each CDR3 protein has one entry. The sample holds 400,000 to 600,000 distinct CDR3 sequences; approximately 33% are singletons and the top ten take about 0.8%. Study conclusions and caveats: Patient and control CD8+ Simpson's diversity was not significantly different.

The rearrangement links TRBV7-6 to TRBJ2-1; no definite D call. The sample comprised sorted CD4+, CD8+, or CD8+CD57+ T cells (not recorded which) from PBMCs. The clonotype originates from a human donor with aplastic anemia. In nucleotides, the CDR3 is TGTGCCAGCAGCTTAGACCATAGCTCCTACAATGAGCAGTTCTTC. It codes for CASSLDHSSYNEQFF.